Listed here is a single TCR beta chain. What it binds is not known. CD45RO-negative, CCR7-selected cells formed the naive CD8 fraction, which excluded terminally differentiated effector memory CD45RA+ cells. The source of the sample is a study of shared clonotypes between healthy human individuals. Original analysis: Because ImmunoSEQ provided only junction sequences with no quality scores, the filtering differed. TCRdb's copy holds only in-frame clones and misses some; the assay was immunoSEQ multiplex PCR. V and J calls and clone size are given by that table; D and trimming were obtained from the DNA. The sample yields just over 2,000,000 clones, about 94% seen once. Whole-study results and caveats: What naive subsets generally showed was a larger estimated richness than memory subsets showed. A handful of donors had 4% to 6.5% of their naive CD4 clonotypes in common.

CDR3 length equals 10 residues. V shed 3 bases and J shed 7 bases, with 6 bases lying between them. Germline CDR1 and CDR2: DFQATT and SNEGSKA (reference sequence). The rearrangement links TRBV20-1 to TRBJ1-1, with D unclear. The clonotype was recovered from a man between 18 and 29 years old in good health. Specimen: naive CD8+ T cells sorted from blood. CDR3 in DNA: TGCAGTGCTAGTCGGCTTGAAGCTTTCTTT. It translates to CSASRLEAFF.